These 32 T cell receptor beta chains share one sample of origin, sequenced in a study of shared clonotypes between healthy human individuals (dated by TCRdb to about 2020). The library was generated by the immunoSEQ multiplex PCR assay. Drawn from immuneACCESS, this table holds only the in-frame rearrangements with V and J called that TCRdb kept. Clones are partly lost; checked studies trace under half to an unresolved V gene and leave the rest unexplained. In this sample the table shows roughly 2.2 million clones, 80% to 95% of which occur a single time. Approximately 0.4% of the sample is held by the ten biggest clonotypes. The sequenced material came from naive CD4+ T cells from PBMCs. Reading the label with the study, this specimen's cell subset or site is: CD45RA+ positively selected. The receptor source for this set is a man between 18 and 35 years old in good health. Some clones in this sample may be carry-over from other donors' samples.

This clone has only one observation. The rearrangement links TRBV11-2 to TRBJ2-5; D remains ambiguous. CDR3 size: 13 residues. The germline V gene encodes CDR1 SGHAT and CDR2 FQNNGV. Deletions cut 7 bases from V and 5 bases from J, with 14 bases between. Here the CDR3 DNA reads TGTGCCAGCACCGCGCTGACCCGGGAGACCCAGTACTTC. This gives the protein CASTALTRETQYF.

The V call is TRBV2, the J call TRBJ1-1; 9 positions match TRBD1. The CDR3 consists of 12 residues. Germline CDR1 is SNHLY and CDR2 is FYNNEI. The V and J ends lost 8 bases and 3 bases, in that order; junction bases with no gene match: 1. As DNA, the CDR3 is TGTGCCAGCGGGACAGGGTACACTGAAGCTTTCTTT. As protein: CASGTGYTEAFF.

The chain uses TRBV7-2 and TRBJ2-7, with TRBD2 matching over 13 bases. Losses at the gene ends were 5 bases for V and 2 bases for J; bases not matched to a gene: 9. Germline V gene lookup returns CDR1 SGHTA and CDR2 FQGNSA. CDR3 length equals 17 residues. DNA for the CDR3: TGTGCCAGCAGCAGAATATCCGGGACTAGCGGGGCCTACGAGCAGTACTTC. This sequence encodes CASSRISGTSGAYEQYF. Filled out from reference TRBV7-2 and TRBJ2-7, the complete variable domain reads GAGVSQSPSNKVTEKGKDVELRCDPISGHTALYWYRQSLGQGLEFLIYFQGNSAPDKSGLPSDRFSAERTGGSVSTLTIQRTQQEDSAVYLCASSRISGTSGAYEQYFGPGTRLTVT.

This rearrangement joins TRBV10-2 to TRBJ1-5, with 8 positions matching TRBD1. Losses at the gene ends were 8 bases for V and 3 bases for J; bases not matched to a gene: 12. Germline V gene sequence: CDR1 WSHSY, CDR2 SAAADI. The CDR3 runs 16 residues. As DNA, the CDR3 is TGCGCCAGCCGAGACGCGAGGACAGGGTACAATCAGCCCCAGCATTTT. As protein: CASRDARTGYNQPQHF.

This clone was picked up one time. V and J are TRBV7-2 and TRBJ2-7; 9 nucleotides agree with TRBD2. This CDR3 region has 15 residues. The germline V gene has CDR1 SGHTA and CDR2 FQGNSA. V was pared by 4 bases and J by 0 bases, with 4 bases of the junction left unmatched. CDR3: CASSSAGGGSYEQYF. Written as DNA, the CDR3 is TGTGCCAGCAGCTCCGCGGGGGGGGGCTCCTACGAGCAGTACTTC. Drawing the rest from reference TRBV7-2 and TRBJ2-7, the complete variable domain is GAGVSQSPSNKVTEKGKDVELRCDPISGHTALYWYRQSLGQGLEFLIYFQGNSAPDKSGLPSDRFSAERTGGSVSTLTIQRTQQEDSAVYLCASSSAGGGSYEQYFGPGTRLTVT.

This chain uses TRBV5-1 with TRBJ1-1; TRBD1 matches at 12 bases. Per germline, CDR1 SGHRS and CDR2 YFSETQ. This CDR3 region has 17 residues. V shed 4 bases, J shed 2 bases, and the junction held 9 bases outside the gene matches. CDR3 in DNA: TGCGCCAGCAGCCCTCCGGGACAGGGGGCGCGAAACACTGAAGCTTTCTTT. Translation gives CASSPPGQGARNTEAFF.

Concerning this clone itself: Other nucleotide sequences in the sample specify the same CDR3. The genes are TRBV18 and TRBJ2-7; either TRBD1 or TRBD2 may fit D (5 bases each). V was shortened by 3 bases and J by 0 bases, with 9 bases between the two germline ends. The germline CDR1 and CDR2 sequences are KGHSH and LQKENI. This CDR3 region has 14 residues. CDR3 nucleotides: TGTGCCAGCTCACCTTCGGGGACCTCCTACGAGCAGTACTTC. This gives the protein CASSPSGTSYEQYF.

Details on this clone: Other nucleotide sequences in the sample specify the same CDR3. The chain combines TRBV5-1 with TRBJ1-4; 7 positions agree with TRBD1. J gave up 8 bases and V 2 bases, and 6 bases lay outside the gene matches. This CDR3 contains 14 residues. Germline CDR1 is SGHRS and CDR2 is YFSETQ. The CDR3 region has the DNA TGCGCCAGCAGCTTAACAGGGGTGGGAGAAAAACTGTTTTTT. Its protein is CASSLTGVGEKLFF. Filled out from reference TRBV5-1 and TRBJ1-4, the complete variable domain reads KAGVTQTPRYLIKTRGQQVTLSCSPISGHRSVSWYQQTPGQGLQFLFEYFSETQRNKGNFPGRFSGRQFSNSRSEMNVSTLELGDSALYLCASSLTGVGEKLFFGSGTQLSVL.

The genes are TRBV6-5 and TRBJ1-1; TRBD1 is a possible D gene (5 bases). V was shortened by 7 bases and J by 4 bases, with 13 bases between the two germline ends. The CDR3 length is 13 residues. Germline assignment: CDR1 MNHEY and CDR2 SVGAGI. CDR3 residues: CASKKRGSTEAFF. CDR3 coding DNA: TGTGCCAGCAAAAAACGGGGGTCCACTGAAGCTTTCTTT.

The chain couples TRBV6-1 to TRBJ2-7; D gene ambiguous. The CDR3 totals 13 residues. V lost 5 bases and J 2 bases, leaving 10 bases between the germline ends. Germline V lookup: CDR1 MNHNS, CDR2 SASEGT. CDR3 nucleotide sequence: TGTGCCAGCAGTCCAACCCCCCCCTACGAGCAGTACTTC. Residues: CASSPTPPYEQYF.

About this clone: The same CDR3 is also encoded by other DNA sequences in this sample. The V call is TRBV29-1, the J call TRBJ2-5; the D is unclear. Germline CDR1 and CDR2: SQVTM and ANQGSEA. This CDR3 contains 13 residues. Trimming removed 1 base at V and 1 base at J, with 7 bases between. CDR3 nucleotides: TGCAGCGTTGAAGGCAGGCTCCAAGAGACCCAGTACTTC. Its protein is CSVEGRLQETQYF.

In DNA form, the CDR3 reads TGTGCCAGCAGCTTAGCCGCGGGGGCAGGTGAGCAGTTCTTC. Translating gives CASSLAAGAGEQFF. The V call is TRBV7-2, the J call TRBJ2-1, with D tentatively TRBD2 (7 bases). V shed 0 bases and J shed 9 bases, with 12 bases lying between them. In germline, CDR1 is SGHTA, CDR2 FQGNSA. The CDR3 runs 14 residues.

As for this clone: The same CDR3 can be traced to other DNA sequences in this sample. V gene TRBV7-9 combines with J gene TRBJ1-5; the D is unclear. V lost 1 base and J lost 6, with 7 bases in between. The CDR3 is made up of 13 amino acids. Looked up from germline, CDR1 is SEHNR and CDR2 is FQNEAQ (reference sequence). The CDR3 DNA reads TGTGCCAGCAGCTTAGAGGGATCTCAGCCCCAGCATTTT. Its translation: CASSLEGSQPQHF.

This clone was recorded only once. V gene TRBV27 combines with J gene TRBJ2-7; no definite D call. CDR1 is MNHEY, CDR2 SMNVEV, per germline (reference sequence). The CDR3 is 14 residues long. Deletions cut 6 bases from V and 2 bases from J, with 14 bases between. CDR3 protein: CASSEGQTTYEQYF. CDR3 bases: TGTGCCAGCAGCGAAGGGCAGACCACCTACGAGCAGTACTTC.

CDR3 DNA sequence: TGTGCCAGCAGTTCCCTGACTAGCGGGAGGAGCTCCTACAATGAGCAGTTCTTC. It encodes CASSSLTSGRSSYNEQFF. V is TRBV28 and J is TRBJ2-1, with 13 bases aligning to TRBD2. The CDR3 has 18 residues. V lost 4 bases to trimming and J lost 0 bases; unmatched junction nucleotides: 6. Germline loops: CDR1 MDHEN, CDR2 SYDVKM.

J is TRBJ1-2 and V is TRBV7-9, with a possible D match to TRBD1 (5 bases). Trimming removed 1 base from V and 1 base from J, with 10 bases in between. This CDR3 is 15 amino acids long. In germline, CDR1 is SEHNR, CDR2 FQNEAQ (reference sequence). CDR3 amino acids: CASSLVDSLNYGYTF. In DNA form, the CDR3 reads TGTGCCAGCAGCTTAGTTGACAGCCTTAACTATGGCTACACCTTC.

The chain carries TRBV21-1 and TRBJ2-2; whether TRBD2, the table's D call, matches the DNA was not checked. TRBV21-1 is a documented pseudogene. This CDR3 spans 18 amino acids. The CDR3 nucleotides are TGTGCCAGCAGCCCCTCCCGACTAGCGGGGGAGAACACCGGGGAGCTGTTTTTT. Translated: CASSPSRLAGENTGELFF.

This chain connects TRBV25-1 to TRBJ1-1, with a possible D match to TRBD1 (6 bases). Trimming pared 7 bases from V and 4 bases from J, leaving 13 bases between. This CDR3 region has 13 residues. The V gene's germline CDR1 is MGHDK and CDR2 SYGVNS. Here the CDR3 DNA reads TGTGCCAGCACACAGGGTGGAGGCACTGAAGCTTTCTTT. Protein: CASTQGGGTEAFF. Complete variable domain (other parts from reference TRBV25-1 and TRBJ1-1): EADIYQTPRYLVIGTGKKITLECSQTMGHDKMYWYQQDPGMELHLIHYSYGVNSTEKGDLSSESTVSRIRTEHFPLTLESARPSHTSQYLCASTQGGGTEAFFGQGTRLTVV.

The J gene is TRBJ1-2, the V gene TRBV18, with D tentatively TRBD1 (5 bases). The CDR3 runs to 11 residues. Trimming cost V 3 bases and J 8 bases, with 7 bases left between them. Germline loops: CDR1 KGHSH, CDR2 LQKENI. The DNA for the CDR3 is TGTGCCAGCTCACCGGACATAGGCTACACCTTC. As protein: CASSPDIGYTF.

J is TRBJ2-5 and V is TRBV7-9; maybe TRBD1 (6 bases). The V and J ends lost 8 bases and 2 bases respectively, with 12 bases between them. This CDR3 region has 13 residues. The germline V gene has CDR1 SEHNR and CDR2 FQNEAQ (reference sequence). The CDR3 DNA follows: TGTGCCAGCCGACTGACAGGACAAGAGACCCAGTACTTC. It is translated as CASRLTGQETQYF.

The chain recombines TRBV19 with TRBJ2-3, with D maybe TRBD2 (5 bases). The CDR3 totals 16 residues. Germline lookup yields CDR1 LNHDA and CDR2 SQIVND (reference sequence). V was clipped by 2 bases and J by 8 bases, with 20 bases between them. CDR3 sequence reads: CASSIIVFSPGSTQYF. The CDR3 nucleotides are TGTGCCAGTAGTATAATCGTTTTCAGTCCGGGATCTACGCAGTATTTT.

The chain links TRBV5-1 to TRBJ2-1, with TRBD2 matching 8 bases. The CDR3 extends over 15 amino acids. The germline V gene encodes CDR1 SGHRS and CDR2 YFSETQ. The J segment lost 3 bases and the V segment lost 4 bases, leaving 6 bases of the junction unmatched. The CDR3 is CASSVSGSIYNEQFF. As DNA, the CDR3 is TGCGCCAGCAGCGTCAGCGGGAGTATCTACAATGAGCAGTTCTTC.

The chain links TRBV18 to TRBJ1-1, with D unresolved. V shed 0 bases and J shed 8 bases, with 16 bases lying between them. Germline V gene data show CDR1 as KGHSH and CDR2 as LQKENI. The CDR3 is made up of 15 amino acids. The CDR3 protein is CASSPPGQLGSEAFF. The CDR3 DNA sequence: TGTGCCAGCTCACCACCGGGCCAACTGGGATCAGAAGCTTTCTTT.

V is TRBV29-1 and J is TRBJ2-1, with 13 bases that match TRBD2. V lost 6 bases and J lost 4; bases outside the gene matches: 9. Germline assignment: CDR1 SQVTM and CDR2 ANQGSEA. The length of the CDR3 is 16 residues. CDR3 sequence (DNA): TGCAGCGTCCGACTAGCGGGAGGTCGGAGATACAATGAGCAGTTCTTC. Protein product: CSVRLAGGRRYNEQFF.

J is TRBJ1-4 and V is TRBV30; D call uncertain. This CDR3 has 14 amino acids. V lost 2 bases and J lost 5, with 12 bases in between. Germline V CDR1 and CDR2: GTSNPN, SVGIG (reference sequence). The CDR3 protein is CAWSIEHVNEKLFF. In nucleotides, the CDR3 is TGTGCCTGGAGTATAGAACACGTAAATGAAAAACTGTTTTTT.

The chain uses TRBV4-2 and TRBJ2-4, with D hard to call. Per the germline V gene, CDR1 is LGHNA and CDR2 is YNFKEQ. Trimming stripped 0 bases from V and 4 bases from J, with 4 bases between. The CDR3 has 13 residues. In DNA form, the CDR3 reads TGTGCCAGCAGCCAAGAGGGGAAAAACATTCAGTACTTC. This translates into CASSQEGKNIQYF.

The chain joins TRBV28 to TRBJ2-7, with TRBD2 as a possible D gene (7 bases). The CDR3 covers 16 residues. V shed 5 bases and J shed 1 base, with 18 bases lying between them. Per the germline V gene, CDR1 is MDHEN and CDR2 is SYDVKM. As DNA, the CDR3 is TGTGCCAGCAGTCCTCTGGGGGGAGGGGGTTCCTACGAGCAGTACTTC. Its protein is CASSPLGGGGSYEQYF.

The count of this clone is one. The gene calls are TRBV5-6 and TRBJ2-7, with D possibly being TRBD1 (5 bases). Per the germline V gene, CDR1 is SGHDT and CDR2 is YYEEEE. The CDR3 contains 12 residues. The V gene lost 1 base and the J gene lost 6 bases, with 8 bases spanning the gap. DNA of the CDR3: TGTGCCAGCAGCTTGTTAGGGGCCGAGCAGTACTTC. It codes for CASSLLGAEQYF.

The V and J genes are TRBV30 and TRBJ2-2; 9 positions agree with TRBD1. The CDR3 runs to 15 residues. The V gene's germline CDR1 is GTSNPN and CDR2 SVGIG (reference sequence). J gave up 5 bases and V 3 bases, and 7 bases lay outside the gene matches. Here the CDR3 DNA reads TGTGCCTGGAGGGGGACAGGGAAGGGTACCGGGGAGCTGTTTTTT. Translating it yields CAWRGTGKGTGELFF. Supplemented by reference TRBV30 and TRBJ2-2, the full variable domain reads SQTIHQWPATLVQPVGSPLSLECTVEGTSNPNLYWYRQAAGRGLQLLFYSVGIGQISSEVPQNLSASRPQDRQFILSSKKLLLSDSGFYLCAWRGTGKGTGELFFGEGSRLTVL.

The DNA for the CDR3 is TGTGCCAGCAGTGGACAGATTTCTAACTATGGCTACACCTTC. Residues: CASSGQISNYGYTF. The J gene is TRBJ1-2, the V gene TRBV2; D may be TRBD1 (5 bases). The V gene lost 4 bases and the J gene lost 0 bases, with 9 bases spanning the gap. The germline CDR1 and CDR2 sequences are SNHLY and FYNNEI. The CDR3 has 14 residues.

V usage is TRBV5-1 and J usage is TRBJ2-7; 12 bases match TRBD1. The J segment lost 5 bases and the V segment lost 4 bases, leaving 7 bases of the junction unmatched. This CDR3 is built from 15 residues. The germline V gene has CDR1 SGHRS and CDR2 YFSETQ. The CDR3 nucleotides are TGCGCCAGCAGCAAGACCGGGACAGGGGGCCACGAGCAGTACTTC. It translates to CASSKTGTGGHEQYF.

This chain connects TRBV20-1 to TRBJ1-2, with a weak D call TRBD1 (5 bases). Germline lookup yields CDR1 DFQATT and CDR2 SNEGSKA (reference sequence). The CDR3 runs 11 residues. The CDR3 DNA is TGCGGAGGGACGAGGGGCAATGGCTACACCTTC. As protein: CGGTRGNGYTF.